The next 11 T cell receptor beta chains were all read from a single sample in a study of control samples from healthy donors and cancer patients (dated by TCRdb to about 2020). The library relied on the immunoSEQ multiplex PCR assay. Held by TCRdb, this immuneACCESS table contains in-frame sequences only and omits some clones. Under half of the omission traces to an unresolved V gene where checked; the cause of the rest is unknown. The sample includes under 200,000 clones, with 90% to 95% observed a single time. The ten largest clones capture 8.5% of the sample. Material for sequencing was blood. These receptor sequences come from a woman aged 40 to 55 in good health.

V is TRBV7-2 and J is TRBJ1-1; D might be TRBD1 (5 bases). Trimming took 5 bases from V and 5 from J, leaving 15 bases between them. From germline, CDR1 is SGHTA and CDR2 FQGNSA. The CDR3 loop spans 14 amino acids. CDR3 DNA sequence: TGTGCCAGCAGCAAGGCAGGGTTGGTTACTGAAGCTTTCTTT. Amino acids: CASSKAGLVTEAFF.

The CDR3 DNA reads TGCGCCAGCACCTTTAATGGGACAGGGCTCTACGAGCAGTACTTC. Translating it yields CASTFNGTGLYEQYF. The V gene is TRBV10-1, the J gene TRBJ2-7; 9 bases line up with TRBD1. The V segment lost 7 bases and the J segment 3 bases; nucleotides outside the gene matches: 10. This CDR3 comprises 15 residues. Germline CDR1 and CDR2: WNHNN and SYGVQD (reference sequence).

CDR3 nucleotides: TGCGCCAGCAGCTTGACAGGGTTCGATGAGCAGTTCTTC. Translation: CASSLTGFDEQFF. The chain combines TRBV5-1 with TRBJ2-1; TRBD1 is a possible D gene (6 bases). The CDR3 covers 13 residues. Germline V gene data show CDR1 as SGHRS and CDR2 as YFSETQ. Trimming took off 1 base at V and 8 bases at J, with 10 bases between the two ends. Full variable domain (remainder filled in from reference TRBV5-1 and TRBJ2-1): KAGVTQTPRYLIKTRGQQVTLSCSPISGHRSVSWYQQTPGQGLQFLFEYFSETQRNKGNFPGRFSGRQFSNSRSEMNVSTLELGDSALYLCASSLTGFDEQFFGPGTRLTVL.

This clone was picked up one time. The chain employs TRBV27 and TRBJ1-5, with no clear D. The CDR3 extends over 14 amino acids. Germline-derived CDR1 and CDR2 are MNHEY and SMNVEV (reference sequence). Between the trimmed V and J ends, which lost 8 bases and 0 bases, there was a span of 11 bases. CDR3 coding DNA: TGTGCCAGCGCGTTGAGTTATAGCAATCAGCCCCAGCATTTT. Amino acids: CASALSYSNQPQHF.

Of note for this clone: Other DNA sequences from this sample encode an identical CDR3 as well. The rearrangement links TRBV9 to TRBJ2-2, with D perhaps being TRBD1 or TRBD2 (6 bases each). The CDR3 is made up of 19 amino acids. V dropped 3 bases and J dropped 5 bases, with 26 bases sitting between them. Germline loops: CDR1 SGDLS, CDR2 YYNGEE. DNA for the CDR3: TGTGCCAGCAGCGATCGGTTAGGGGGGCGGGACTGGGGGACCGGGGAGCTGTTTTTT. Its translation: CASSDRLGGRDWGTGELFF.

This chain connects TRBV6-5 to TRBJ2-2; the D call may be TRBD1 or TRBD2 (8 bases each). The V end lost 10 bases, the J end lost 1 base, and 16 bases lay between the germline ends. Germline V gene data show CDR1 as MNHEY and CDR2 as SVGAGI. There are 15 residues in the CDR3. This CDR3 reads CATRGGQVNTGELFF. Written as DNA, the CDR3 is TGTGCCACCCGGGGGGGACAGGTGAACACCGGGGAGCTGTTTTTT.

V and J are TRBV10-3 and TRBJ2-7; D may be TRBD2 (6 bases). Trimming took off 0 bases at V and 0 bases at J, with 9 bases between the two ends. CDR1 is ENHRY and CDR2 is SYGVKD in the germline V gene. The length of the CDR3 is 15 residues. In DNA form, the CDR3 reads TGTGCCATCAGTGAGTCGGGGAGGAGCTCCTACGAGCAGTACTTC. Translation: CAISESGRSSYEQYF.

This chain uses TRBV3-1 (or the pseudogene TRBV3-2) with TRBJ2-2; no definite D call. Germline V lookup: CDR1 LGHDT, CDR2 YNNKEL (reference sequence). Trimming shortened V by 0 bases and J by 0 bases, and 17 bases separated the two germline ends. The CDR3 is made up of 19 amino acids. CDR3 region: CASSQDPTSWVPNTGELFF. CDR3 nucleotide sequence: TGTGCCAGCAGCCAAGATCCGACTTCGTGGGTCCCGAACACCGGGGAGCTGTTTTTT.

The V and J genes are TRBV2 and TRBJ2-7; D gene ambiguous. Germline loops: CDR1 SNHLY, CDR2 FYNNEI. Trimming shortened V by 5 bases and J by 7 bases, and 12 bases separated the two germline ends. This CDR3 is built from 12 residues. The CDR3 here is CASSLTLLEQYF. Written as DNA, the CDR3 is TGTGCCAGCAGTCTTACACTACTGGAGCAGTACTTC.

The chain is built from TRBV5-4 and TRBJ2-2; 14 bases map to TRBD2. The CDR3 spans 16 residues. From germline, CDR1 is SGHNT and CDR2 YYREEE (reference sequence). The trim removed 4 bases at V and 3 bases at J, leaving 2 bases unmatched. The CDR3 sequence: CASSPGLAGDTGELFF. CDR3 in DNA: TGTGCCAGCAGCCCGGGACTAGCGGGAGACACCGGGGAGCTGTTTTTT.

As concerns this clone: At the DNA level, this CDR3 is encoded by other sequences in the same sample as well. This chain joins TRBV3-1 (or the pseudogene TRBV3-2) and TRBJ1-1, with D unresolved. The CDR3 length is 14 residues. Germline assignment: CDR1 LGHDT and CDR2 YNNKEL (reference sequence). The V end was cut by 0 bases, the J end by 0 bases, with 5 bases between. CDR3 nucleotide sequence: TGTGCCAGCAGCCAAGATACCGTGAACACTGAAGCTTTCTTT. The encoded protein is CASSQDTVNTEAFF.